This is a list of T cell receptor beta chains from one sample in a study of T cells in Graves' hyperthyroidism and ophthalmopathy. TCRdb passed the multiplex PCR reads through MiXCR, listing each CDR3 protein once. The repertoire holds nearly 250,000 distinct CDR3 sequences, with roughly 22% as singletons. The sequencing input was blood. These receptors originate from a woman in her 40s with Graves' ophthalmopathy. Both conserved end residues are part of each CDR3. Fields, in order: D gene, V gene, J gene, clone size, CDR3 DNA, CDR3 protein. The D gene is left open where the match is weak. Not every row has a clone size; where given, it reads once, few, many or a size class.

NA,TRBV28,TRBJ2-1,many,TGTGCCAGCAGTCTGGGTGAGCAGTTCTTC,CASSLGEQFF
NA,TRBV24-1,TRBJ2-5,many,TGTGCCACCAGTGATTTGTACGAACAGGGAGTAGAGACCCAGTACTTC,CATSDLYEQGVETQYF
TRBD1,TRBV28,TRBJ1-2,once,TGTGCCAGCAGTCTGACAGGGCTTAGGGCTAACTATGGCTACACCTTC,CASSLTGLRANYGYTF
NA,TRBV30,TRBJ2-7,NA,TGTGCCTGGAATAGGGATTCCTACGAGCAGTACTTC,CAWNRDSYEQYF
TRBD1,TRBV12-3/TRBV12-4,TRBJ1-2,few,TGTGCCAGCAGCCGTCAGACAGGGAACCTGAAGGGCTACACCTTC,CASSRQTGNLKGYTF
TRBD1,TRBV7-2,TRBJ1-2,many,TGTGCCAGCAGCTTAACAGGGGTCCTTTATGGCTACACCTTC,CASSLTGVLYGYTF
NA,TRBV5-5,TRBJ2-7,many,TGTGCCAGCAGCCCCCAGCCCATCTACGAGCAGTACTTC,CASSPQPIYEQYF
NA,TRBV28,TRBJ2-5,many,TGTGCCAGCAGTTTTCAAGCGGAGTCCCAAGAGACCCAGTACTTC,CASSFQAESQETQYF
TRBD1,TRBV11-2,TRBJ2-2,many,TGTGCCAGCAGCTACGGACAGGGGAACACCGGGGAGCTGTTTTTT,CASSYGQGNTGELFF
TRBD1,TRBV4-1,TRBJ1-1,many,TGCGCCAGCAGCCCCGGACAGGGGGCGAACTCGAACACTGAAGCTTTCTTT,CASSPGQGANSNTEAFF
NA,TRBV28,TRBJ1-5,many,TGTGCCAGCAGTTTACACAGCCAGGACGGACAGCCCCAGCATTTT,CASSLHSQDGQPQHF
NA,TRBV27,TRBJ2-5,many,TGTGCCAGCTTTTTAATAGGAGAAGAGACCCAGTACTTC,CASFLIGEETQYF
NA,TRBV5-1,TRBJ2-5,many,TGCGCCAGCAGCTTGGTATCAAGTTGGGCAGGGCGAGAGACCCAGTACTTC,CASSLVSSWAGRETQYF
TRBD1,TRBV6-2/TRBV6-3,TRBJ1-1,NA,TGTGCCAGCAGTTACCGGCGAGGGACAGGGAGGGAAATGAACACTGAAGCTTTCTTT,CASSYRRGTGREMNTEAFF
TRBD1,TRBV27,TRBJ1-2,many,TGTGCCAGCAGTCCCGGGACAGGGGGCGGCTACACCTTC,CASSPGTGGGYTF
NA,TRBV6-5,TRBJ1-1,NA,TGTGCCAGCAGTTACGGGGCTCTGAACACTGAAGCTTTCTTT,CASSYGALNTEAFF
NA,TRBV5-1,TRBJ1-2,many,TGCGCCAGCCGGCCAGTGCACAGTTTCTTTAACTATGGCTACACCTTC,CASRPVHSFFNYGYTF
NA,TRBV5-1,TRBJ2-2,NA,TGCGCCAGTTCGACGGGCCCTAAAGGCAACGGGGAGCTGTTTTTT,CASSTGPKGNGELFF
NA,TRBV28,TRBJ2-7,NA,TGTGCCAGCACCGGGGCCTACGGGAGCTCCGACGATCAGTACTTC,CASTGAYGSSDDQYF
NA,TRBV5-6,TRBJ1-2,many,TGTGCCAGCAGCTCTACAGCAGCGAGGGACTATGGCTACACCTTC,CASSSTAARDYGYTF
NA,TRBV20-1,TRBJ1-2,many,TGCAGTGCTAGGACAGAAAGGCTCTATGGCTACACCTTC,CSARTERLYGYTF
NA,TRBV11-2,TRBJ2-7,few,TGTGCCAGCAGCTTAGTTGGAGGTATCTCCTACGAGCAGTACTTC,CASSLVGGISYEQYF
NA,TRBV28,TRBJ2-7,NA,TGTGCCAGCAGTTCCCTCACGGACCTAAGGGACTACGAGCAGTACTTC,CASSSLTDLRDYEQYF
TRBD1,TRBV5-1,TRBJ2-7,many,TGCGCCAGCAGCTTGGGAGGAACAGGGGGCTCCTACGAGCAGTACTTC,CASSLGGTGGSYEQYF
TRBD2,TRBV28,TRBJ2-7,many,TGTGCCAGCAGTTTGTGGGGACTAGCGGGTTACGAGCAGTACTTC,CASSLWGLAGYEQYF
NA,TRBV9,TRBJ1-4,few,TGTGCCAGCAGCGTGGCAGGGGATGAAAAACTGTTTTTT,CASSVAGDEKLFF
TRBD1,TRBV28,TRBJ2-7,NA,TGTGCCAGCAGTATCCGCCGGGGACAGATTTTCTACGAGCAGTACTTC,CASSIRRGQIFYEQYF
NA,TRBV28,TRBJ1-5,many,TGTGCCAGCAGTTGGGGGACCGATCAGCCCCAGCATTTT,CASSWGTDQPQHF
TRBD2,TRBV6-5,TRBJ2-7,NA,TGTGCCAGCAGTTACTCCGCGGGGGTTCGCTACGAGCAGTACTTC,CASSYSAGVRYEQYF
NA,TRBV6-5,TRBJ1-5,many,TGTGCCAGCCGGTCATCGGCGATCAGTCAGCCCCAGCATTTT,CASRSSAISQPQHF
NA,TRBV12-3/TRBV12-4,TRBJ2-5,many,TGTGCCAGCAGTTTAGGAACTAGGACAGAGACCCAGTACTTC,CASSLGTRTETQYF
TRBD1,TRBV25-1,TRBJ1-1,many,TGTGCCAGCAGGGCGGGACAGACCCAAGCTTTCTTT,CASRAGQTQAFF
NA,TRBV7-8,TRBJ2-7,many,TGTGCCAGCAGCTCCAGACGGATTTCGTCCTACGAGCAGTACTTC,CASSSRRISSYEQYF
NA,TRBV3-1,TRBJ2-2,many,TGTGCCAGCAGCCTTGGACAAACCACCGGGGAGCTGTTTTTT,CASSLGQTTGELFF
NA,TRBV6-5,TRBJ1-2,NA,TGTGCCAGCAGTTCCTCACCTAACTATGGCTACACCTTC,CASSSSPNYGYTF
TRBD1,TRBV2,TRBJ1-2,many,TGTGCCAGGGAGACAGGGGGCTATGGCTACACCTTC,CARETGGYGYTF
TRBD2,TRBV28,TRBJ2-7,NA,TGTGCCAGCAGTGACTTGCGACCCCTGGGACTAGCGGGGGACTACGAGCAGTACTTC,CASSDLRPLGLAGDYEQYF
NA,TRBV30,TRBJ2-2,many,TGTGCCTGGAGTAGGCTAAACACCGGGGAGCTGTTTTTT,CAWSRLNTGELFF
NA,TRBV29-1,TRBJ1-2,NA,TGCAGCGTTGAAGTCGGAGGGCGCGGCTACACCTTC,CSVEVGGRGYTF
NA,TRBV12-3/TRBV12-4,TRBJ2-2,NA,TGTGCCAGCACCTTAGACCAAACGAACACCGGGGAGCTGTTTTTT,CASTLDQTNTGELFF
NA,TRBV20-1,TRBJ2-5,many,TGCAGTGCTAGCGGGGAAGAGACCCAGTACTTC,CSASGEETQYF
NA,TRBV6-2/TRBV6-3,TRBJ2-7,once,TGTGCCAGCAGGGCAGGGACCAAACCGTTCTACGAGCAGTACTTC,CASRAGTKPFYEQYF
NA,TRBV7-2,TRBJ1-1,many,TGTGCCAGCAGCTTAGCTTTGGGGACAATCGATACTGAAGCTTTCTTT,CASSLALGTIDTEAFF
NA,TRBV11-1,TRBJ2-2,many,TGTGCCAGCAGCTCCCGGGTCAACACCGGGGAGCTGTTTTTT,CASSSRVNTGELFF
NA,TRBV5-4,TRBJ1-6,few,TGTGCCAGCAGCTTCTCGACACTCGATAATTCACCCCTCCACTTT,CASSFSTLDNSPLHF
TRBD2,TRBV12-3/TRBV12-4,TRBJ2-7,many,TGTGCCAGCAGACCAAGGACTAGCGGCTACGAGCAGTACTTC,CASRPRTSGYEQYF
NA,TRBV28,TRBJ2-7,many,TGTGCCAGCAGAACACTCGGGACACACGAGCAGTACTTC,CASRTLGTHEQYF
TRBD2,TRBV12-3/TRBV12-4,TRBJ2-5,NA,TGTGCCAGCACCCCCGGGGGGGGGCGAGAGACCCAGTACTTC,CASTPGGGRETQYF